What follows are 26 T cell receptor beta chains derived from one specimen sequenced in a study of early T cells in non-severe SARS-CoV-2 infection. Each CDR3 protein gets one entry after TCRdb re-called the 5' RACE reads with MiXCR. The sample contains some 60,000 distinct CDR3 sequences, around an eighth of which appear only once. The starting material was whole blood, obtained at baseline. These receptors were collected from an adult who was a healthcare worker with PCR-confirmed SARS-CoV-2 infection or an uninfected control (not recorded which).

This clonotype was seen a handful of times. This rearrangement joins TRBV10-1 to TRBJ2-7, with TRBD1 as a possible D gene (5 bases). This CDR3 spans 13 amino acids. Deletions cut 3 bases from V and 2 bases from J, with 8 bases between. Per germline, CDR1 WNHNN and CDR2 SYGVQD (reference sequence). In DNA form, the CDR3 reads TGCGCCAGCAGTGATTCAGGGACCTACGAGCAGTACTTC. Translated: CASSDSGTYEQYF.

The rearrangement links TRBV24-1 to TRBJ2-5, with D tentatively TRBD2 (5 bases). This CDR3 spans 13 amino acids. Trimming left V 7 bases short and J 3 bases short, with 11 bases between. Germline assignment: CDR1 KGHDR and CDR2 SFDVKD. CDR3 in DNA: TGTGCCACCAGGGACGCGAGGGAAGAGACCCAGTACTTC. It translates to CATRDAREETQYF.

The V and J genes are TRBV20-1 and TRBJ2-1, with TRBD1 matching over 9 bases. V was clipped by 5 bases and J by 8 bases; unmatched bases: 10. The CDR3 loop spans 14 amino acids. Germline V CDR1 and CDR2: DFQATT, SNEGSKA (reference sequence). CDR3 loop: CSASTGTGTYEQFF. The CDR3 DNA follows: TGCAGTGCTTCTACCGGGACAGGGACCTATGAGCAGTTCTTC.

This clonotype has a handful of counts. The rearrangement uses TRBV18 and TRBJ1-1; tentatively, D is TRBD1 (6 bases). Trimming left V 6 bases short and J 0 bases short, with 17 bases between. This CDR3 spans 16 amino acids. Germline CDR1 and CDR2: KGHSH and LQKENI. The CDR3 spells CASSPSAGVMNTEAFF. CDR3 DNA: TGTGCCAGCTCCCCGAGTGCAGGGGTGATGAACACTGAAGCTTTCTTT.

In this sample, this clonotype turned up many times. The chain combines TRBV7-9 with TRBJ2-5; possibly TRBD1 or TRBD2 for D (6 bases each). The CDR3 is made up of 16 amino acids. V lost 5 bases and J 0 bases, leaving 16 bases between the germline ends. Germline-derived CDR1 and CDR2 are SEHNR and FQNEAQ (reference sequence). CDR3 protein: CASSPRDGGNQETQYF. As DNA, the CDR3 is TGTGCCAGCAGCCCCCGGGACGGGGGCAACCAAGAGACCCAGTACTTC. The full variable domain, rest sourced from reference TRBV7-9 and TRBJ2-5, is DTGVSQNPRHKITKRGQNVTFRCDPISEHNRLYWYRQTLGQGPEFLTYFQNEAQLEKSRLLSDRFSAERPKGSFSTLEIQRTEQGDSAMYLCASSPRDGGNQETQYFGPGTRLLVL.

The gene calls are TRBV7-2 and TRBJ2-2; TRBD1 matches 9 bases. This CDR3 comprises 17 residues. In germline, CDR1 is SGHTA, CDR2 FQGNSA. With V trimmed by 1 base and J by 4 bases, 7 bases remained unmatched. The CDR3 spells CASSLERPGQGTGELFF. CDR3 bases: TGTGCCAGCAGCTTAGAGAGACCGGGACAGGGCACCGGGGAGCTGTTTTTT.

This clonotype was observed many times. This rearrangement joins TRBV10-3 to TRBJ2-7; D unresolved. Trimming took off 0 bases at V and 2 bases at J, with 23 bases between the two ends. The CDR3 covers 19 residues. Germline V CDR1 and CDR2: ENHRY, SYGVKD. The chain's CDR3 is CAISESIVMADVPPYEQYF. The CDR3 DNA is TGTGCCATCAGTGAGTCTATCGTCATGGCGGATGTGCCCCCCTACGAGCAGTACTTC.

The rearrangement uses TRBV9 and TRBJ2-7, with no clear D. Germline V lookup: CDR1 SGDLS, CDR2 YYNGEE. CDR3 length: 12 amino acids. V lost 2 bases and J 4 bases, leaving 7 bases between the germline ends. CDR3 in DNA: TGTGCCAGCAGCGTTAATAGTTACGAGCAGTACTTC. This sequence encodes CASSVNSYEQYF.

This clonotype has only a few counts. The gene calls are TRBV12-3 or TRBV12-4 and TRBJ2-7; D is unresolved. V was cut by 1 base and J by 5 bases, with 15 bases left in between. The CDR3 contains 15 residues. The CDR3 loop reads CASSLVFGETDEQYF. The DNA of the CDR3 is TGTGCCAGCAGTTTAGTATTCGGAGAGACGGACGAGCAGTACTTC.

Regarding this clonotype: A much larger clone is a single base away; this may be a read error. This rearrangement joins TRBV11-2 to TRBJ2-1, with 9 nucleotides matching TRBD2. The germline gives CDR1 SGHAT, CDR2 FQNNGV. This CDR3 comprises 16 residues. CDR3 amino acids: CASSLISGSSYNEQLF. Here the CDR3 DNA reads TGTGCCAGCAGCCTAATTAGCGGGAGTTCCTACAATGAGCAGCTCTTC. The full variable domain, completed using reference TRBV11-2 and TRBJ2-1, is EAGVAQSPRYKIIEKRQSVAFWCNPISGHATLYWYQQILGQGPKLLIQFQNNGVVDDSQLPKDRFSAERLKGVDSTLKIQPAKLEDSAVYLCASSLISGSSYNEQLFGPGTRLTVL.

This sequence joins TRBV11-2 and TRBJ2-3, with 11 bases aligning to TRBD2. Germline V CDR1 and CDR2: SGHAT, FQNNGV. The CDR3 has 16 residues. V gave up 4 bases and J gave up 3 bases; unmatched junction bases: 6. The CDR3: CASSSVTSGGTDTQYF. In DNA form, the CDR3 reads TGTGCCAGCAGCTCGGTTACTAGCGGGGGAACAGATACGCAGTATTTT.

This clonotype was counted at least ten times. The V call is TRBV6-1, the J call TRBJ2-5; unclear D gene. V was cut by 0 bases and J by 6 bases, with 5 bases left in between. The germline gives CDR1 MNHNS, CDR2 SASEGT. The CDR3 loop spans 12 amino acids. The CDR3 spells CASSEAEKTQYF. Written as DNA, the CDR3 is TGTGCCAGCAGTGAAGCAGAGAAGACCCAGTACTTC.

Many counts were recorded for this clonotype. This chain connects TRBV18 to TRBJ2-3, with 9 bases lining up with TRBD2. This CDR3 is 16 amino acids long. J lost 6 bases, V lost 1 base, and 8 bases had no gene match. Germline V gene sequence: CDR1 KGHSH, CDR2 LQKENI. The CDR3 DNA reads as TGTGCCAGCTCACCACTAGCGGGAGTCCGGAGGGATACGCAGTATTTT. It encodes CASSPLAGVRRDTQYF.

There are a few counts of this clonotype. The chain couples TRBV27 to TRBJ1-4; D is ambiguous. Germline CDR1 MNHEY, CDR2 SMNVEV (reference sequence). This CDR3 is 12 amino acids long. The V and J ends lost 5 bases and 8 bases respectively, with 9 bases between them. The CDR3 region is CASSTRQEKLFF. DNA for the CDR3: TGTGCCAGCAGTACTCGACAAGAAAAACTGTTTTTT.

The chain employs TRBV14 and TRBJ1-1; D possibly corresponds to TRBD1 (5 bases). Germline CDR1 is SGHDN and CDR2 is FVKESK. Trimming left V 5 bases short and J 1 base short, with 8 bases between. The CDR3 extends over 13 amino acids. CDR3 region: CASSAGQNTEAFF. Here the CDR3 DNA reads TGTGCCAGCAGCGCCGGACAGAACACTGAAGCTTTCTTT.

This clonotype was seen repeatedly, ten times or more. The rearrangement joins TRBV29-1 to TRBJ2-1, with D perhaps assigned TRBD1 or TRBD2 (7 bases each). Trimming removed 1 base from V and 8 bases from J, with 18 bases in between. Per germline, CDR1 SQVTM and CDR2 ANQGSEA. This CDR3 spans 15 amino acids. In nucleotides, the CDR3 is TGCAGCGTTGAAGCCCTAGAGGGAGGGGGCGATGAGCAGTTCTTC. This translates into CSVEALEGGGDEQFF.

This clonotype was counted ten times or more. V and J are TRBV7-2 and TRBJ2-3; 8 nucleotides match TRBD2. Germline values: CDR1 SGHTA, CDR2 FQGNSA. The CDR3 totals 16 residues. The V segment lost 0 bases and the J segment 7 bases; nucleotides outside the gene matches: 9. The chain's CDR3 is CASSLAGAGGPNTQYF. In nucleotides, the CDR3 is TGTGCCAGCAGCTTAGCTGGGGCGGGGGGCCCGAATACGCAGTATTTT.

In its sample, this clonotype was seen a few times. The rearrangement links TRBV12-3 or TRBV12-4 to TRBJ1-1, with TRBD1 matching over 12 bases. The CDR3 sequence is 14 residues long. With V trimmed by 2 bases and J by 11 bases, 6 bases remained unmatched. The CDR3 DNA sequence: TGTGCCAGCAGTTTAAATCCGGGACAGGGGGCGGCTTTCTTT. Amino acid sequence: CASSLNPGQGAAFF.

In this sample, this clonotype turned up many times. The CDR3 DNA sequence: TGTGCCAGCAGCGTCCAGGGGGCTGGGGAGCAGTACTTC. Protein sequence: CASSVQGAGEQYF. The genes are TRBV7-9 and TRBJ2-7, with 8 bases fitting TRBD1. Germline-derived CDR1 and CDR2 are SEHNR and FQNEAQ (reference sequence). V shed 5 bases, J shed 7 bases, and the junction held 7 bases outside the gene matches. The CDR3 is made up of 13 amino acids.

This clonotype was recorded a few times. The chain is built from TRBV10-2 and TRBJ2-1, with TRBD2 identical over 9 bases. Germline lookup yields CDR1 WSHSY and CDR2 SAAADI. This CDR3 is built from 16 residues. V was pared by 0 bases and J by 8 bases, with 8 bases of the junction left unmatched. DNA for the CDR3: TGCGCCAGCAGTGAGTCACAGGGACTAGCTAGGGATGAGCAGTTCTTC. It specifies CASSESQGLARDEQFF.

This clonotype appeared a few times. V and J are TRBV6-5 and TRBJ1-1, with unresolved D. In germline, CDR1 is MNHEY, CDR2 SVGAGI. V lost 10 bases, J lost 1 base, and 13 bases lay in between. This CDR3 has 13 residues. The CDR3 loop is CAISAPGNTEAFF. The CDR3 nucleotides are TGTGCCATCTCCGCCCCGGGGAACACTGAAGCTTTCTTT.

In this sample, this clonotype turned up many times. The chain uses TRBV5-1 and TRBJ2-5; 7 nucleotides match TRBD2. Germline V gene sequence: CDR1 SGHRS, CDR2 YFSETQ. The CDR3 spans 15 residues. After removal of 0 bases from V and 5 bases from J, the junction contained 7 bases not matched to a gene. CDR3 bases: TGCGCCAGCAGCTTGGTTGCGGGAGTCCGCGAGACCCAGTACTTC. This codes for CASSLVAGVRETQYF.

This clonotype has ten or more counts. The chain links TRBV12-5 to TRBJ1-1; no clear D gene. V was shortened by 6 bases and J by 4 bases, with 15 bases between the two germline ends. This CDR3 is built from 14 residues. The germline V gene has CDR1 LGHNT and CDR2 FRNRAP. CDR3 amino acids: CASGPPNRGTEAFF. CDR3 DNA: TGTGCTAGTGGCCCACCGAACAGAGGCACTGAAGCTTTCTTT.

As regards this clonotype: A much larger clone is a single base away; this may be a read error. The chain joins TRBV6-2 or TRBV6-3 to TRBJ1-1, with a tentative D call TRBD1 (6 bases). Germline V CDR1 and CDR2: MNHEY, SVGEGT. Deletions cut 5 bases from V and 0 bases from J, with 10 bases between. The CDR3 extends over 14 amino acids. In DNA, the CDR3 is TGTGCCAGCAGTACCGGACAGATGAACACTGAAGCTTTCTTT. Amino acids: CASSTGQMNTEAFF.

This clonotype was seen a few times. This rearrangement joins TRBV4-3 to TRBJ2-2; D not certain. CDR3 length: 16 amino acids. Trimming left V 4 bases short and J 0 bases short, with 12 bases between. Germline CDR1 and CDR2: LGHNA and YSLEER. In nucleotides, the CDR3 is TGCGCCAGCAGCCCCCAAGGGCACGCGAACACCGGGGAGCTGTTTTTT. The encoded protein is CASSPQGHANTGELFF.

In its sample, this clonotype was seen many times. J is TRBJ2-2 and V is TRBV6-6; 11 nucleotides line up with TRBD2. The germline V gene has CDR1 MNHNY and CDR2 SVGAGI (reference sequence). This CDR3 spans 18 amino acids. V lost 7 bases and J lost 3; bases outside the gene matches: 13. For the CDR3, the DNA is TGTGCCAGCACAAGCGGTAGCGGGGGGGCCAGCGACACCGGGGAGCTGTTTTTT. Its protein is CASTSGSGGASDTGELFF.